The rows below give T cell receptor beta chains drawn from one sample of a study of ipilimumab plus nivolumab after autologous stem cell transplantation. Measured with immunoSEQ multiplex PCR; TCRdb has only the in-frame clones, and not every one. Seen here are 84,000 or so clones, approximately 83% observed once, and the top ten hold less than 2.5%. The starting material was PBMCs, obtained in a trial of ipilimumab plus nivolumab as post-transplant consolidation. These receptors were collected from a male donor with diffuse large B-cell lymphoma. Each CDR3 is given with its conserved first and last residue. Fields, in order: V gene, J gene, CDR3 protein.

v_call: TRBV7-9; j_call: TRBJ1-3; cdr3_aa: CASSPTGEGNTIYF
v_call: TRBV6-5; j_call: TRBJ1-1; cdr3_aa: CASSYMGTVGVAFF
v_call: TRBV5-1; j_call: TRBJ1-1; cdr3_aa: CASSLGTGGTEAFF
v_call: TRBV6-6; j_call: TRBJ2-1; cdr3_aa: CASSARNEQFF
v_call: TRBV5-1; j_call: TRBJ2-7; cdr3_aa: CASTGTSSYEQYF
v_call: TRBV7-6; j_call: TRBJ2-1; cdr3_aa: CASSLGGAPVEQFF
v_call: TRBV18; j_call: TRBJ2-7; cdr3_aa: CASQYDSNSYEQYF
v_call: TRBV5-4; j_call: TRBJ2-5; cdr3_aa: CASSLDAGTLETQYF
v_call: TRBV5-1; j_call: TRBJ2-2; cdr3_aa: CASSPRGLNTGELFF
v_call: TRBV4-2; j_call: TRBJ2-3; cdr3_aa: CASSQLAGGTDTQYF
v_call: TRBV18; j_call: TRBJ1-1; cdr3_aa: CASSPRQGRHTEAFF